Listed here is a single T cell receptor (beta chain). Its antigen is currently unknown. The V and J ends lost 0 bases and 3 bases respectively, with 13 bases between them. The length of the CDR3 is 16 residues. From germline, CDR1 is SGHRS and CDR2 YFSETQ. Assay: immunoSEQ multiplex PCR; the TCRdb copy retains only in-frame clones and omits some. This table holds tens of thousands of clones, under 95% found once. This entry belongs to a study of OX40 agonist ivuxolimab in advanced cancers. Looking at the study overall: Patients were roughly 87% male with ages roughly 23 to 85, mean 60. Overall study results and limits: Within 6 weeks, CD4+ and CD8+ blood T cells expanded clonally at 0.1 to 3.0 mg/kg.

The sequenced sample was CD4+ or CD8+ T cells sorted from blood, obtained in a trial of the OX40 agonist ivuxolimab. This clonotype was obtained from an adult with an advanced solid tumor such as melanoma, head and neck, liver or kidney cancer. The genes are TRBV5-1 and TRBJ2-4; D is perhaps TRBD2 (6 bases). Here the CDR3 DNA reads TGCGCCAGCAGCTTGGCGCAGGAGGGCGTCAAAAACATTCAGTACTTC. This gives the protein CASSLAQEGVKNIQYF.